Listed here are 31 T cell receptor beta chains from one sample, sequenced in a study of STAT5B mutations in CD4+ large granular lymphocyte leukemia. The method was immunoSEQ multiplex PCR; TCRdb's version includes in-frame clones alone and lacks a portion of them. This sample has over 35,000 clones; roughly 84% occur once, and the top ten carry about 0.38%. The specimen was CD4+ T cells from blood buffy coats. Receptors originate from a human donor in good health.

The chain uses TRBV6-5 and TRBJ1-3; D perhaps matches TRBD1 (6 bases). Germline values: CDR1 MNHEY, CDR2 SVGAGI. With 6 bases removed from V and 0 bases from J, the gap between germline ends came to 9 bases. CDR3 length: 14 amino acids. CDR3 loop: CASRPDSSGNTIYF. The CDR3 region has the DNA TGTGCCAGCAGGCCGGACAGCTCTGGAAACACCATATATTTT.

The V gene is TRBV7-2, the J gene TRBJ1-2, with D possibly TRBD1 on 6 matching bases. With 6 bases removed from V and 4 bases from J, the gap between germline ends came to 15 bases. In germline, CDR1 is SGHTA, CDR2 FQGNSA. CDR3 length equals 14 residues. The CDR3 protein is CASSWDTPTYGYTF. The CDR3 DNA sequence: TGTGCCAGCAGTTGGGACACCCCCACCTATGGCTACACCTTC. Full variable domain (missing parts from reference TRBV7-2 and TRBJ1-2): GAGVSQSPSNKVTEKGKDVELRCDPISGHTALYWYRQSLGQGLEFLIYFQGNSAPDKSGLPSDRFSAERTGGSVSTLTIQRTQQEDSAVYLCASSWDTPTYGYTFGSGTRLTVV.

The rearrangement links TRBV28 to TRBJ1-4; 9 nucleotides match TRBD1. There are 17 residues in the CDR3. Germline V gene lookup returns CDR1 MDHEN and CDR2 SYDVKM. Trimming cost V 6 bases and J 7 bases; bases outside gene matches: 15. The CDR3 here is CASRPRTGVRVGEKLFF. The DNA for the CDR3 is TGTGCCAGCAGACCCCGGACAGGGGTTAGGGTCGGTGAAAAACTGTTTTTT.

This sequence joins TRBV29-1 and TRBJ2-7, with 11 bases lining up with TRBD1. J gave up 4 bases and V 2 bases, and 4 bases lay outside the gene matches. This CDR3 region has 14 residues. CDR1 is SQVTM and CDR2 is ANQGSEA in the germline V gene. The chain's CDR3 is CSVESGQGAYEQYF. The CDR3 DNA reads TGCAGCGTTGAATCCGGACAGGGGGCTTACGAGCAGTACTTC.

J is TRBJ2-2 and V is TRBV6-4; D unclear. Germline lookup yields CDR1 MRHNA and CDR2 SNTAGT. The CDR3 contains 16 residues. V was clipped by 2 bases and J by 4 bases, with 14 bases between them. CDR3 sequence (DNA): TGTGCCAGCAGTGACCAGGTTCAGGTCTCCACCGGGGAGCTGTTTTTT. Residues: CASSDQVQVSTGELFF.

The rearrangement links TRBV9 to TRBJ1-1, with unresolved D. The CDR3 is made up of 14 amino acids. The ends were cut back, 0 bases at V and 1 base at J, with 7 bases in the middle. Germline V lookup: CDR1 SGDLS, CDR2 YYNGEE. The chain's CDR3 is CASSVEVRNTEAFF. Written as DNA, the CDR3 is TGTGCCAGCAGCGTAGAGGTAAGGAACACTGAAGCTTTCTTT.

This chain links TRBV7-9 with TRBJ1-6; D not resolved. CDR3 length: 15 residues. CDR1 is SEHNR, CDR2 FQNEAQ, per germline (reference sequence). V was trimmed by 2 bases and J by 10 bases, leaving 15 bases between them. CDR3 in amino acids: CASSLFDLISSPLHF. The CDR3 nucleotides are TGTGCCAGCAGCTTATTCGACCTCATCAGCTCACCCCTCCACTTT. The whole variable domain, filled in from reference TRBV7-9 and TRBJ1-6, reads DTGVSQNPRHKITKRGQNVTFRCDPISEHNRLYWYRQTLGQGPEFLTYFQNEAQLEKSRLLSDRFSAERPKGSFSTLEIQRTEQGDSAMYLCASSLFDLISSPLHFGNGTRLTVT.

V gene TRBV7-8 combines with J gene TRBJ1-5; TRBD1 aligns across 9 bases. CDR1 is SGHVS and CDR2 is FQNEAQ in the germline V gene. J lost 7 bases, V lost 5 bases, and 15 bases had no gene match. The length of the CDR3 is 17 residues. The CDR3, as DNA: TGTGCCAGCAGCACAAGAGCGGGACAGGGAATTGGGCAGCCCCAGCATTTT. It specifies CASSTRAGQGIGQPQHF.

The chain joins TRBV5-6 to TRBJ2-5; D is possibly TRBD1 (6 bases). Trimming removed 0 bases at V and 5 bases at J, with 23 bases between. This CDR3 region has 18 residues. Germline CDR1 reads SGHDT; CDR2 reads YYEEEE. The CDR3 DNA reads TGTGCCAGCAGCTTGGAGGTGAGGGGGTTCCGAATTTCGGAGACCCAGTACTTC. It specifies CASSLEVRGFRISETQYF.

The V and J genes are TRBV10-2 and TRBJ2-1; D may be TRBD2 (6 bases). V dropped 7 bases and J dropped 6 bases, with 13 bases sitting between them. Germline CDR1 is WSHSY and CDR2 is SAAADI. The CDR3 covers 13 residues. The DNA of the CDR3 is TGCGCCAGCACCTACCAGGGAGGCAATGAGCAGTTCTTC. Residues: CASTYQGGNEQFF.

The chain uses TRBV6-4 and TRBJ2-2; TRBD2 matches 9 bases. J lost 0 bases, V lost 5 bases, and 1 base had no gene match. The CDR3 is 15 residues long. Germline CDR1 is MRHNA and CDR2 is SNTAGT. In DNA, the CDR3 is TGTGCCAGCAGTTGGACTAGCGCGAACACCGGGGAGCTGTTTTTT. This gives the protein CASSWTSANTGELFF.

The J gene is TRBJ1-1, the V gene TRBV6-5, with a possible D match to TRBD1 (6 bases). Deletions cut 0 bases from V and 5 bases from J, with 13 bases between. The CDR3 is 15 residues long. The V gene's germline CDR1 is MNHEY and CDR2 SVGAGI. CDR3 DNA sequence: TGTGCCAGCAGTTACTCGCTGCAGGGGCGGACTGAAGCTTTCTTT. Protein: CASSYSLQGRTEAFF.

The chain joins TRBV5-4 to TRBJ1-4; TRBD1 matches at 9 bases. CDR1 and CDR2 (germline): SGHNT, YYREEE (reference sequence). V lost 2 bases to trimming and J lost 4 bases; unmatched junction nucleotides: 3. There are 15 residues in the CDR3. CDR3 coding DNA: TGTGCCAGCAGCTTACAGGGGGCGTATAATGAAAAACTGTTTTTT. This translates into CASSLQGAYNEKLFF.

The chain links TRBV15 to TRBJ1-6, with 7 bases identical to TRBD1. Germline CDR1 is LNHNV and CDR2 is YYDKDF (reference sequence). Trimming removed 3 bases from V and 9 bases from J; junction bases left unmatched: 5. The CDR3 loop spans 14 amino acids. The CDR3 nucleotides read TGTGCCACCAGCAGGAAGGGGACAGCTTCACCCCTCCACTTT. Its translation: CATSRKGTASPLHF.

This sequence joins TRBV11-2 and TRBJ1-2, with no clear D. V lost 0 bases to trimming and J lost 7 bases, with 18 bases between them. The CDR3 covers 16 residues. In germline, CDR1 is SGHAT, CDR2 FQNNGV. This CDR3 reads CASSLDIQPGSGGYTF. The CDR3 nucleotides are TGTGCCAGCAGCTTAGATATCCAACCAGGATCCGGTGGCTACACCTTC.

The chain links TRBV5-1 to TRBJ1-3, with a weak D call TRBD1 (5 bases). Trimming cost V 4 bases and J 2 bases, with 16 bases left between them. In germline, CDR1 is SGHRS, CDR2 YFSETQ. This CDR3 region has 16 residues. The CDR3 loop reads CASSDKPGFPGNTIYF. Written as DNA, the CDR3 is TGCGCCAGCAGCGATAAGCCAGGGTTCCCTGGAAACACCATATATTTT. The full variable domain, rest sourced from reference TRBV5-1 and TRBJ1-3, is KAGVTQTPRYLIKTRGQQVTLSCSPISGHRSVSWYQQTPGQGLQFLFEYFSETQRNKGNFPGRFSGRQFSNSRSEMNVSTLELGDSALYLCASSDKPGFPGNTIYFGEGSWLTVV.

This clone was found a few times. The chain combines TRBV6-5 with TRBJ1-5; D gene ambiguous. The germline V gene has CDR1 MNHEY and CDR2 SVGAGI. With 0 bases removed from V and 6 bases from J, the gap between germline ends came to 6 bases. The CDR3 runs 13 residues. DNA of the CDR3: TGTGCCAGCAGTTACTCGATAAGTCAGCCCCAGCATTTT. It specifies CASSYSISQPQHF.

This rearrangement joins TRBV7-9 to TRBJ1-3; no clear D gene. Trimming pared 3 bases from V and 3 bases from J, leaving 12 bases between. CDR1 SEHNR and CDR2 FQNEAQ come from the germline V gene (reference sequence). The CDR3 totals 15 residues. Here the CDR3 DNA reads TGTGCCAGCAGCTTCGGCGACTGGAGTGGAAACACCATATATTTT. Translation gives CASSFGDWSGNTIYF. Full variable domain (outside the CDR3, taken from reference TRBV7-9 and TRBJ1-3): DTGVSQNPRHKITKRGQNVTFRCDPISEHNRLYWYRQTLGQGPEFLTYFQNEAQLEKSRLLSDRFSAERPKGSFSTLEIQRTEQGDSAMYLCASSFGDWSGNTIYFGEGSWLTVV.

This chain uses TRBV15 with TRBJ2-7; maybe TRBD1 (5 bases). CDR1 is LNHNV and CDR2 is YYDKDF in the germline V gene (reference sequence). The CDR3 spans 13 residues. The ends were cut back, 0 bases at V and 4 bases at J, with 7 bases in the middle. The CDR3 DNA reads TGTGCCACCAGCAGAGATCCAGGGTACGAGCAGTACTTC. It encodes CATSRDPGYEQYF.

The rearrangement uses TRBV7-2 and TRBJ1-1; D is uncertain. The CDR3 consists of 14 residues. Germline V gene sequence: CDR1 SGHTA, CDR2 FQGNSA. V was pared by 5 bases and J by 10 bases, with 20 bases between. In DNA, the CDR3 is TGTGCCAGCAGCCTCCCTAGCATTCGGCGCGGAGCTTTCTTT. This encodes CASSLPSIRRGAFF.

The chain joins TRBV9 to TRBJ2-2, with 8 bases matching TRBD1. V was pared by 5 bases and J by 1 base, with 7 bases of the junction left unmatched. CDR1 is SGDLS, CDR2 YYNGEE, per germline. The length of the CDR3 is 16 residues. CDR3 protein: CASRSDRGWNTGELFF. Here the CDR3 DNA reads TGTGCCAGCAGATCCGACAGGGGTTGGAACACCGGGGAGCTGTTTTTT.

This clone appeared a few times. V usage is TRBV28 and J usage is TRBJ1-6; 8 nucleotides align to TRBD1. Germline CDR1 reads MDHEN; CDR2 reads SYDVKM. Losses at the gene ends were 7 bases for V and 9 bases for J; bases not matched to a gene: 14. CDR3 size: 16 residues. CDR3 residues: CASKAHGQGQTSPLHF. The CDR3 nucleotides are TGTGCCAGCAAAGCCCACGGACAGGGACAGACTTCACCCCTCCACTTT.

The chain joins TRBV5-8 to TRBJ1-5; no firm D call. This CDR3 has 14 residues. Deletions cut 4 bases from V and 0 bases from J, with 8 bases between. The germline CDR1 and CDR2 sequences are SGHTS and YDEGEE. In DNA, the CDR3 is TGTGCCAGCAGCAAGGCAAGTAGCAATCAGCCCCAGCATTTT. Amino acid sequence: CASSKASSNQPQHF.

This clone was recorded once. V and J are TRBV11-2 and TRBJ2-2; D not certain. The CDR3 runs to 13 residues. Germline-derived CDR1 and CDR2 are SGHAT and FQNNGV. Trimming pared 4 bases from V and 5 bases from J, leaving 8 bases between. CDR3 region: CASSYRKTGELFF. The CDR3 DNA reads TGTGCCAGCAGCTACCGAAAAACCGGGGAGCTGTTTTTT.

V is TRBV30 and J is TRBJ1-3; D gene unclear. CDR3 length equals 11 residues. The germline gives CDR1 GTSNPN, CDR2 SVGIG (reference sequence). CDR3 sequence: CHGNTGNTIYF. As DNA, the CDR3 is TGTCATGGAAATACTGGAAACACCATATATTTT.

Only a few counts were recorded for this clone. V and J are TRBV2 and TRBJ2-2; D not resolved. Germline assignment: CDR1 SNHLY and CDR2 FYNNEI. The length of the CDR3 is 15 residues. Trimming stripped 6 bases from V and 1 base from J, with 12 bases between. The CDR3 bases are TGTGCCAGCAGCTCTAACAGAGTGAACACCGGGGAGCTGTTTTTT. This translates into CASSSNRVNTGELFF.

J is TRBJ2-6 and V is TRBV19; D possibly corresponds to TRBD1 (6 bases). CDR1 is LNHDA, CDR2 SQIVND, per germline (reference sequence). The CDR3 has 16 amino acids. V lost 9 bases, J lost 1 base, and 16 bases lay in between. The CDR3 DNA follows: TGTGCCAGCGAGGACAGAAGCCTGTCTGGGGCCAACGTCCTGACTTTC. It specifies CASEDRSLSGANVLTF.

The gene calls are TRBV9 and TRBJ1-3; D uncertain. The CDR3 runs to 16 residues. V was clipped by 0 bases and J by 4 bases, with 14 bases between them. The germline V gene encodes CDR1 SGDLS and CDR2 YYNGEE. CDR3 sequence: CASSVELKVVGNTIYF. The DNA of the CDR3 is TGTGCCAGCAGCGTAGAATTAAAGGTGGTGGGAAACACCATATATTTT.

The chain employs TRBV11-2 and TRBJ2-1; 7 nucleotides line up with TRBD2. The CDR3 sequence is 14 residues long. V lost 5 bases, J lost 7 bases, and 8 bases stayed unmatched. Per germline, CDR1 SGHAT and CDR2 FQNNGV. The CDR3 loop is CASSPLGGGNEQFF. DNA of the CDR3: TGTGCCAGCAGCCCCCTCGGGGGAGGGAATGAGCAGTTCTTC.

The V gene is TRBV11-1, the J gene TRBJ2-2, with no clear D. The length of the CDR3 is 15 residues. V was trimmed by 2 bases and J by 0 bases, leaving 7 bases between them. Germline V gene lookup returns CDR1 SGHAT and CDR2 FQDESV (reference sequence). CDR3 amino acids: CASSLFRSNTGELFF. DNA of the CDR3: TGTGCCAGCAGCTTATTTCGGTCGAACACCGGGGAGCTGTTTTTT.

V and J are TRBV9 and TRBJ2-3; TRBD2 matches at 11 bases. CDR3 length: 16 residues. V lost 3 bases and J lost 2; bases outside the gene matches: 5. CDR1 SGDLS and CDR2 YYNGEE come from the germline V gene. The chain's CDR3 is CASSELAGGYTDTQYF. The CDR3 DNA follows: TGTGCCAGCAGCGAATTAGCGGGAGGGTACACAGATACGCAGTATTTT.